This T cell receptor beta chain comes out of a study of blood T cell repertoires in COVID-19. Study background: Sites across the United States, Italy and Spain contributed samples from acute and convalescent COVID-19. Sources were T cells, B-cell-depleted T cells, or PBMCs; the material itself was cDNA or gDNA.

Authors' analysis steps: Amplification with reference gene primers provided the estimates of nucleated cell counts. The protocol was immunoSEQ multiplex PCR, while the TCRdb copy is restricted to in-frame clones and leaves out a portion. The V and J calls and clone size were taken over from that table, and D and trimming were inferred from the DNA. Here the sample spans 70,000 or so clones, around nine tenths being singletons. The sequenced sample consisted of peripheral blood. The origin of this receptor is a man in his sixties with acute or convalescent COVID-19.

In DNA form, the CDR3 reads TGTGCCAGCAGTTACCCAGGGGAGGGCGAGCAGTACTTC. Its translation is CASSYPGEGEQYF. The chain uses TRBV6-6 and TRBJ2-7, with TRBD2 as a possible D gene (7 bases). The CDR3 loop spans 13 amino acids. Germline CDR1 and CDR2: MNHNY and SVGAGI (reference sequence). V was clipped by 2 bases and J by 6 bases, with 11 bases between them.